This TCR beta chain was found in a study of blood T cell repertoires in COVID-19. Turning to the study itself: There were acute and convalescent COVID-19 samples, and they came from the United States, Italy and Spain. Sources were T cells, B-cell-depleted T cells, or PBMCs; the material itself was cDNA or gDNA.

TCRdb keeps only in-frame clones here, not all; method: immunoSEQ multiplex PCR. The sample has 100,000 or so clones, approximately 90% seen once. Trimming removed 1 base from V and 0 bases from J, with 15 bases in between. Germline V gives CDR1 LGHDT, CDR2 YNNKEL (reference sequence). The CDR3 spans 18 residues. Source material: peripheral blood. The chain links TRBV3-1 (or the pseudogene TRBV3-2) to TRBJ1-4, with D uncertain. This receptor was identified in a human donor with active COVID-19. The donor label of this sample is uncertain. The CDR3 spells CASSQGAVRGATNEKLFF. CDR3 nucleotide sequence: TGTGCCAGCAGCCAAGGTGCGGTTCGGGGAGCAACTAATGAAAAACTGTTTTTT.